This T cell receptor (beta chain) is from a study of cytomegalovirus exposure and HLA in healthy donors. The PCR ran on 60 Vbeta and 13 Jbeta primers. The table came from immunoSEQ multiplex PCR; TCRdb's copy has only in-frame clones and leaves some out. The sample carries roughly 150,000 clones, roughly 87% recorded once. Specimen: PBMCs. The source of this sequence is a man in his thirties or forties in good health and CMV-seropositive.

The CDR3 DNA reads as TGTGCCAGCAGCTTGGGCAGGCCCGGGACTAGACTCTCTGGGGCCAACGTCCTGACTTTC. It codes for CASSLGRPGTRLSGANVLTF. The V gene is TRBV13, the J gene TRBJ2-6; 8 bases match TRBD2. Germline V gene data show CDR1 as PRHDT and CDR2 as FYEKMQ (reference sequence). With V trimmed by 3 bases and J by 0 bases, 13 bases remained unmatched. The CDR3 loop spans 20 amino acids.